The rows below give T cell receptor beta chains drawn from one sample of a study of T cell changes during pregnancy in multiple sclerosis. Assay used: immunoSEQ multiplex PCR; TCRdb lists only in-frame clones, some missing. The top ten clones hold roughly 2% of a sample with about 100,000 clones, around 92% of them seen once. The sequencing here drew on peripheral blood, taken after pregnancy. Receptor source: a female donor with multiple sclerosis, enrolled in a pregnancy study. Both conserved end residues are part of each CDR3. A D gene is named only where the DNA matches it firmly. Expanded clones are given a class, and other clones once, few, many or no size at all.

V	J	size	D	DNA	CDR3
TRBV4-1	TRBJ1-1	.	.	TGCGCCAGCAGCCAAGAACCGGGCAGGGTTACTGAAGCTTTCTTT	CASSQEPGRVTEAFF
TRBV4-3	TRBJ2-6	.	.	TGCGCCAGCAGCCCTAGGTGGCAGTCCTCTGGGGCCAACGTCCTGACTTTC	CASSPRWQSSGANVLTF
TRBV27	TRBJ2-1	.	.	TGTGCCAGCACCCCGACCGGGACTTACATGTACAATGAGCAGTTCTTC	CASTPTGTYMYNEQFF
TRBV30	TRBJ1-2	.	.	TGTGCCTGGACTGATCAGGGATATGGCTACACCTTC	CAWTDQGYGYTF
TRBV10-3	TRBJ2-3	once	.	TGTGCCATCAGTGAAGGCAGGCCCGCAGATACGCAGTATTTT	CAISEGRPADTQYF
TRBV19	TRBJ2-7	.	TRBD2	TGTGCCAGTAGCAGGACTAGCGGGAGTGTTATCTACGAGCAGTACTTC	CASSRTSGSVIYEQYF
TRBV18	TRBJ2-7	.	.	TGTGCCAGCTCACCAACCGCCCCCAATCGCGCCTACGAGCAGTACTTC	CASSPTAPNRAYEQYF
TRBV15	TRBJ1-2	.	TRBD1	TGTGCCACCAGCAGAGATGGGACAGGGGCCAACTATGGCTACACCTTC	CATSRDGTGANYGYTF
TRBV2	TRBJ2-1	.	TRBD2	TGTGCCAGCAGGAGCAGCGGACTAGCGGGAGATCAAAATGAGCAGTTCTTC	CASRSSGLAGDQNEQFF
TRBV4-1	TRBJ2-5	once	.	TGCGCCAGCAGCCAAGGCGGGGCACCTCAAGAGACCCAGTACTTC	CASSQGGAPQETQYF
TRBV5-1	TRBJ2-1	.	TRBD1	TGCGCCAGCAGCACCTCCCAGGGGGCGCTTGGCTATGAGCAGTTCTTC	CASSTSQGALGYEQFF
TRBV19	TRBJ2-7	.	TRBD1	TGTGCCACGAGCTCAGGGGGCTCTGCGGGGCAGTACTTC	CATSSGGSAGQYF
TRBV9	TRBJ2-1	.	TRBD2	TGTGCCAGCAGCGTAGGACGAGGGAGGGACTACAATGAGCAGTTCTTC	CASSVGRGRDYNEQFF
TRBV11-1	TRBJ1-1	.	TRBD1	TGTGCCAGCAGCATCCCGGGACAGCTTAAGAACACTGAAGCTTTCTTT	CASSIPGQLKNTEAFF
TRBV5-1	TRBJ2-2	.	TRBD1	TGCGCCAGCAGCTTCACGACAGGGGGCCCCGGGGAGCTGTTTTTT	CASSFTTGGPGELFF
TRBV30	TRBJ1-5	.	.	TGTGCCTGGAGTGAAGCTAGCAATCAGCCCCAGCATTTT	CAWSEASNQPQHF
TRBV12-5	TRBJ2-1	.	.	TGTGCTAGTGGTTTGGGCCTAGCAGATGAGCAGTTCTTC	CASGLGLADEQFF
TRBV10-3	TRBJ1-4	.	.	TGTGCCACCGGTCAGGGGCGACAGGAAAAACTGTTTTTT	CATGQGRQEKLFF
TRBV28	TRBJ1-2	.	.	TGTGCCAGCAGTTTCCAGATAGGGGTGGGGATCTATGGCTACACCTTC	CASSFQIGVGIYGYTF
TRBV9	TRBJ2-3	.	.	TGTGCCAGCAGCGTTTTGGAAGGCAGGGGAACAGATACGCAGTATTTT	CASSVLEGRGTDTQYF
TRBV9	TRBJ1-1	.	TRBD1	TGTGCCAGCAGCGTAGAACAGGGGTCGGCTGAAGCTTTCTTT	CASSVEQGSAEAFF
TRBV28	TRBJ1-4	.	TRBD1	TGTGCCAGCAGTCGACCGGGGACAGGAAACGAAAAACTGTTTTTT	CASSRPGTGNEKLFF
TRBV19	TRBJ1-2	.	TRBD1	TGTGCCACATCGACAGGGTCAAACTATGGCTACACCTTC	CATSTGSNYGYTF
TRBV19	TRBJ1-1	.	.	TGTGCCAGTAGTCTAGGACAGATCACTGAAGCTTTCTTT	CASSLGQITEAFF
TRBV5-1	TRBJ2-7	.	TRBD1	TGCGCCAGCAGCTTGGGGACAGGGAGTATGTACGAGCAGTACTTC	CASSLGTGSMYEQYF
TRBV5-6	TRBJ2-1	.	TRBD1	TGTGCCAGCAGCTTGGGACAGGGCCTGAACTACAATGAGCAGTTCTTC	CASSLGQGLNYNEQFF
TRBV29-1	TRBJ1-1	.	TRBD1	TGCAGCGTTGACAGGACAGGGGTCACTGAAGCTTTCTTT	CSVDRTGVTEAFF
TRBV4-3	TRBJ1-4	.	.	TGCGCCAGCAGCCAAGGGCAGGATAATGAAAAACTGTTTTTT	CASSQGQDNEKLFF
TRBV10-3	TRBJ2-5	.	.	TGTGCCATCAAATCAAGACAGGAAAAAGAGACCCAGTACTTC	CAIKSRQEKETQYF
TRBV11-2	TRBJ1-1	.	.	TGTGCCAGCAGCCGGACACCGAACACTGAAGCTTTCTTT	CASSRTPNTEAFF
TRBV7-3	TRBJ2-6	.	.	TGTGCCAGCAGCTCAGCAGGTGGGGGGGCCAACGTCCTGACTTTC	CASSSAGGGANVLTF
TRBV28	TRBJ2-1	.	TRBD2	TGTGCCAGCAGTTTAGGTACTAGCGGGTACAATGAGCAGTTCTTC	CASSLGTSGYNEQFF
TRBV7-9	TRBJ2-7	.	TRBD1	TGTGCCAGCAGCCTAGCCGGGACAGGGTTTGCCGAGCAGTACTTC	CASSLAGTGFAEQYF
TRBV25-1	TRBJ1-2	.	.	TGTGCCAGCAGTGAACCTGGCAGCCTCCGGAGTGGCTACACCTTC	CASSEPGSLRSGYTF
TRBV4-3	TRBJ1-1	.	.	TGCGCCAGCAGCCAAGATGGGGCAGGATGGAACACTGAAGCTTTCTTT	CASSQDGAGWNTEAFF